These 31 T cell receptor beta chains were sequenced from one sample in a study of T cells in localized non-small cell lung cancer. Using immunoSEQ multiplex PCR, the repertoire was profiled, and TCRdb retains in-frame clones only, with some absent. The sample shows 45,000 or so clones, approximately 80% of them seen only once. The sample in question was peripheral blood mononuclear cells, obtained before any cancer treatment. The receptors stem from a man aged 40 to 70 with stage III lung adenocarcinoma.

The DNA for the CDR3 is TGCAGTGCTAGAGAAATGGATACGCAGTATTTT. Protein: CSAREMDTQYF. The V gene is TRBV20-1, the J gene TRBJ2-3; D uncertain. The CDR3 is 11 residues long. Germline CDR1 is DFQATT and CDR2 is SNEGSKA (reference sequence). Trimming stripped 0 bases from V and 6 bases from J, with 4 bases between.

The CDR3 sequence: CASSGPVYGYTF. CDR3 nucleotide sequence: TGTGCCAGCAGCGGGCCAGTCTATGGCTACACCTTC. The chain carries TRBV7-8 and TRBJ1-2, with D hard to call. Germline V gene data show CDR1 as SGHVS and CDR2 as FQNEAQ. V was shortened by 5 bases and J by 4 bases, with 8 bases between the two germline ends. The CDR3 loop spans 12 amino acids.

This CDR3 reads CASSGRQGGKPQHF. Written as DNA, the CDR3 is TGTGCCAGCAGTGGAAGACAGGGAGGGAAGCCCCAGCATTTT. This chain joins TRBV28 and TRBJ1-5; 7 nucleotides line up with TRBD1. V dropped 5 bases and J dropped 8; count of bases not matched to a gene: 9. This CDR3 comprises 14 residues. The V gene's germline CDR1 is MDHEN and CDR2 SYDVKM.

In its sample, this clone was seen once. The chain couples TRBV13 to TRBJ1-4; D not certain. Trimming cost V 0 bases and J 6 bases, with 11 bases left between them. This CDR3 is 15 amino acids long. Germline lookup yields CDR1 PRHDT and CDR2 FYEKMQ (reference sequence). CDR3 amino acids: CASSLGGGSYEKLFF. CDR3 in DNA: TGTGCCAGCAGCTTAGGCGGCGGATCGTATGAAAAACTGTTTTTT.

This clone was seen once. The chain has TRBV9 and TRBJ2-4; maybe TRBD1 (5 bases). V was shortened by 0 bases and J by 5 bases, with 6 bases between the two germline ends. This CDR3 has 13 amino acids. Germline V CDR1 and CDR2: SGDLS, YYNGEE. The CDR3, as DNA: TGTGCCAGCAGCGTAGCAGGGCAAAACATTCAGTACTTC. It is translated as CASSVAGQNIQYF.

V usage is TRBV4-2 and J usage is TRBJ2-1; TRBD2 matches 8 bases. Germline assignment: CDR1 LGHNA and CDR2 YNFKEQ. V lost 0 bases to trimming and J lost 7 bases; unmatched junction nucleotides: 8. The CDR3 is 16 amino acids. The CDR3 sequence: CASSQEVRGGRNEQFF. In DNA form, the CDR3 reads TGTGCCAGCAGCCAAGAGGTACGGGGGGGCCGAAATGAGCAGTTCTTC.

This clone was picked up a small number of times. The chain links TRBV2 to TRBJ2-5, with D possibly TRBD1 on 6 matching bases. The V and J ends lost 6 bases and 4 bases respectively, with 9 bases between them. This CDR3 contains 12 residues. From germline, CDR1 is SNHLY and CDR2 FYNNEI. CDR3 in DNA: TGTGCCAGCAGCCAGGGGAGAGAGACCCAGTACTTC. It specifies CASSQGRETQYF.

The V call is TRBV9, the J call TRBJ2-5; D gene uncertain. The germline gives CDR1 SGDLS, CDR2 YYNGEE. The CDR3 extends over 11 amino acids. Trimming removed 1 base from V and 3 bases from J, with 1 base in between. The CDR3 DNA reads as TGTGCCAGCAGCGTAAAAGAGACCCAGTACTTC. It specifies CASSVKETQYF. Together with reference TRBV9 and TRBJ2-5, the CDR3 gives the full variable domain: DSGVTQTPKHLITATGQRVTLRCSPRSGDLSVYWYQQSLDQGLQFLIQYYNGEERAKGNILERFSAQQFPDLHSELNLSSLELGDSALYFCASSVKETQYFGPGTRLLVL.

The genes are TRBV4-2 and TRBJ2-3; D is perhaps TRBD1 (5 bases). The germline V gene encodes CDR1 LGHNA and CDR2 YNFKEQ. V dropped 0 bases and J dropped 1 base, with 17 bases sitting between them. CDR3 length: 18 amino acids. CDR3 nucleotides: TGTGCCAGCAGCCAAGATCAGGGTACTGCGACTCGCACAGATACGCAGTATTTT. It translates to CASSQDQGTATRTDTQYF.

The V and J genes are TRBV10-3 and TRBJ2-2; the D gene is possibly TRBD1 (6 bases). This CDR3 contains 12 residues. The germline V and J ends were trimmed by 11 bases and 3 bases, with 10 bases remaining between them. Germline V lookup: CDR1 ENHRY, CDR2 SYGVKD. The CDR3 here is CAQKGDTGELFF. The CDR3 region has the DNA TGTGCCCAAAAGGGGGACACCGGGGAGCTGTTTTTT.

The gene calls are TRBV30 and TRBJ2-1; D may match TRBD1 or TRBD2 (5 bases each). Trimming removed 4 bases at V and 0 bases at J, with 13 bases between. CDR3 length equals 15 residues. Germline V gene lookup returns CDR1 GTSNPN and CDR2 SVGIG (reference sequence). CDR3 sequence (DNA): TGTGCCTGGACCGGGGACCGTTTCTCCTACAATGAGCAGTTCTTC. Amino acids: CAWTGDRFSYNEQFF.

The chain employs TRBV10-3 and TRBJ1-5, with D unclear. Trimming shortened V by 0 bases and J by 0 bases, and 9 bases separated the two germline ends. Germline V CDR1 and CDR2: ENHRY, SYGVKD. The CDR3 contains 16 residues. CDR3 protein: CAISESELPSNQPQHF. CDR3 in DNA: TGTGCCATCAGTGAGTCAGAGTTACCTAGCAATCAGCCCCAGCATTTT.

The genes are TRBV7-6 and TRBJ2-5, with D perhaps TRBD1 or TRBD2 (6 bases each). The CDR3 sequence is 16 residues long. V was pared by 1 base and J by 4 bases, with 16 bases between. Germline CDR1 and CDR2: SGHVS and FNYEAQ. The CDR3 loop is CASSLEAFGGGETQYF. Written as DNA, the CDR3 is TGTGCCAGCAGCTTAGAAGCATTCGGGGGCGGAGAGACCCAGTACTTC.

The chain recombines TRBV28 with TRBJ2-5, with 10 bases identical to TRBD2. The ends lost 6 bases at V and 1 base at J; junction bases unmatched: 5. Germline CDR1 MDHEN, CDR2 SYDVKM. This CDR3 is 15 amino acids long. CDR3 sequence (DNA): TGTGCCAGCAGCCAAGAGCGGGGGGGCCAAGAGACCCAGTACTTC. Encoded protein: CASSQERGGQETQYF.

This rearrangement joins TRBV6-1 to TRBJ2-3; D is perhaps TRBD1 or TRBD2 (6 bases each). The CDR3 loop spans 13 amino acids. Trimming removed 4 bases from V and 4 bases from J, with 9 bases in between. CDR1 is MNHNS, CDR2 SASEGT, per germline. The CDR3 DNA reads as TGTGCCAGCAGTGCAGGGGAGGCAGATACGCAGTATTTT. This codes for CASSAGEADTQYF.

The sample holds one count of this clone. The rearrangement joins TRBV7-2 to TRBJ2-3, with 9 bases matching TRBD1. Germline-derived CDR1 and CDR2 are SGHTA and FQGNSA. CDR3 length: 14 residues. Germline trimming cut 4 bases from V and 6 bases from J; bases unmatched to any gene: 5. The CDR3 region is CASSSDRGWDTQYF. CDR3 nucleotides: TGTGCCAGCAGCTCCGACAGGGGGTGGGATACGCAGTATTTT.

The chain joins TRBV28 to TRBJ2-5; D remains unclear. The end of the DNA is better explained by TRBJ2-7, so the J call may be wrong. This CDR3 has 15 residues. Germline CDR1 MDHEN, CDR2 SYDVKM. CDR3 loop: CASSLSISGGFEQYF. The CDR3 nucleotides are TGTGCCAGCAGTCTCTCGATCTCGGGCGGCTTCGAGCAGTACTTC.

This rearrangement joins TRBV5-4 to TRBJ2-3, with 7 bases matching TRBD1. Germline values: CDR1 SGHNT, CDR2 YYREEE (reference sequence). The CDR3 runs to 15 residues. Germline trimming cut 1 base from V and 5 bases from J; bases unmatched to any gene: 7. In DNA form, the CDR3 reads TGTGCCAGCAGCTTGTTAGGGGGCACGGGAGATACGCAGTATTTT. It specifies CASSLLGGTGDTQYF.

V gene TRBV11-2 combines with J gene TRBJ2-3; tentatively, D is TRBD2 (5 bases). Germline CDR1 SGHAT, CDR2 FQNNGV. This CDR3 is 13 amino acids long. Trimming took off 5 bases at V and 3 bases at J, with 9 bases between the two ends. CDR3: CASSPGWTDTQYF. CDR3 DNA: TGTGCCAGCAGCCCGGGGTGGACAGATACGCAGTATTTT.

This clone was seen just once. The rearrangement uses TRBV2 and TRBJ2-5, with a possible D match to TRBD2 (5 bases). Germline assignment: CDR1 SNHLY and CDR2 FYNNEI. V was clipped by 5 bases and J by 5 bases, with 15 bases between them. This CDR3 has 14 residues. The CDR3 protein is CASSTPTKEETQYF. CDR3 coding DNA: TGTGCCAGCAGTACCCCGACTAAGGAGGAGACCCAGTACTTC.

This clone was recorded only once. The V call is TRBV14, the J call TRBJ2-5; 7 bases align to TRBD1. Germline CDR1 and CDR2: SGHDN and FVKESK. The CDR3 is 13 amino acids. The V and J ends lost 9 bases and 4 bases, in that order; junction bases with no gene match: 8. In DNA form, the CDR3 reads TGTGCCAGTAGCAAGGGGGCCCCAGAGACCCAGTACTTC. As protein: CASSKGAPETQYF.

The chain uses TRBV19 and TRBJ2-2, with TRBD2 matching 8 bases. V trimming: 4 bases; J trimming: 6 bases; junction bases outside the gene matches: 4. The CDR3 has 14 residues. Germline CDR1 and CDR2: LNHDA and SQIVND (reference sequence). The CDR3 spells CASSKPTSAGELFF. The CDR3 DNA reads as TGTGCCAGTAGTAAACCGACTAGCGCCGGGGAGCTGTTTTTT.

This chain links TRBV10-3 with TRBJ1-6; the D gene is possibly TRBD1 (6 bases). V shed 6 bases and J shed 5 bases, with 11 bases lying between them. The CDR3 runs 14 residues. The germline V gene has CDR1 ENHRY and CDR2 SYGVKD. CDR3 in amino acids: CAIRPGQNNSPLHF. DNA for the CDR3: TGTGCCATCAGACCGGGACAAAATAATTCACCCCTCCACTTT.

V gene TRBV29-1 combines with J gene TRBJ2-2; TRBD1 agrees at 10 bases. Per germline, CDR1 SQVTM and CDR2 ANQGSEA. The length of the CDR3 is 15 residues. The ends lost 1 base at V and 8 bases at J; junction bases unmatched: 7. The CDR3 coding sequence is TGCAGCGTTGAAGCCTCGGACAGGGGGGGAGGGGAGCTGTTTTTT. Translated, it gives CSVEASDRGGGELFF.

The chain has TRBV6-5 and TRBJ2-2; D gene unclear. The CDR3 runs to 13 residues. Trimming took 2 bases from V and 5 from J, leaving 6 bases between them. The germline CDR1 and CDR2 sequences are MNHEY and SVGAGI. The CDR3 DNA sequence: TGTGCCAGCAGTTACAGGGAAACCGGGGAGCTGTTTTTT. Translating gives CASSYRETGELFF.

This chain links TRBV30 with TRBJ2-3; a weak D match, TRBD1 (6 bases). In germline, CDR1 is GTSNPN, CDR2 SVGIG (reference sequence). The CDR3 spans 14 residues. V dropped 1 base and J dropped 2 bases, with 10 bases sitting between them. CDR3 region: CAWSADRPTDTQYF. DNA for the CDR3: TGTGCCTGGAGTGCCGACAGGCCCACAGATACGCAGTATTTT. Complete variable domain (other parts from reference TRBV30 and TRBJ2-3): SQTIHQWPATLVQPVGSPLSLECTVEGTSNPNLYWYRQAAGRGLQLLFYSVGIGQISSEVPQNLSASRPQDRQFILSSKKLLLSDSGFYLCAWSADRPTDTQYFGPGTRLTVL.

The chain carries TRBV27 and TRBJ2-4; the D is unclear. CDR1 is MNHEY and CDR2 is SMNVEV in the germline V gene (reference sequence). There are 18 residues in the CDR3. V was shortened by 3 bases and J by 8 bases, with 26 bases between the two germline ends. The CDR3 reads CASSLKSRTSTEEDIQYF. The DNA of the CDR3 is TGTGCCAGCAGTTTGAAGTCGAGAACTTCTACAGAAGAGGACATTCAGTACTTC.

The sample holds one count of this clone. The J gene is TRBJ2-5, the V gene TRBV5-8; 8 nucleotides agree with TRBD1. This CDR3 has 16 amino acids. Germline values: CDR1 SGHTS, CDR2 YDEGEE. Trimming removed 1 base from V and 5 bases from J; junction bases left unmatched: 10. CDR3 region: CASSLSRQGRQETQYF. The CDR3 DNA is TGTGCCAGCAGCTTGTCCAGACAGGGGCGACAGGAGACCCAGTACTTC.

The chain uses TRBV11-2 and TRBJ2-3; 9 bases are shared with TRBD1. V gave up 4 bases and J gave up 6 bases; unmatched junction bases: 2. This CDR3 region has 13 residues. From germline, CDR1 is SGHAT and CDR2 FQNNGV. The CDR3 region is CASSSDRGDTQYF. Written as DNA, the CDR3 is TGTGCCAGCAGCTCGGACAGGGGTGATACGCAGTATTTT.

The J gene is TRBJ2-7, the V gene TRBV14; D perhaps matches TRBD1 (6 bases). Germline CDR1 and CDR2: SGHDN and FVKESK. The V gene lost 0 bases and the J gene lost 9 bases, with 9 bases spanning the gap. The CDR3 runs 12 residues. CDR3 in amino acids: CASSQESRGQYF. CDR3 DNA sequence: TGTGCCAGCAGCCAAGAATCCAGGGGGCAGTACTTC.

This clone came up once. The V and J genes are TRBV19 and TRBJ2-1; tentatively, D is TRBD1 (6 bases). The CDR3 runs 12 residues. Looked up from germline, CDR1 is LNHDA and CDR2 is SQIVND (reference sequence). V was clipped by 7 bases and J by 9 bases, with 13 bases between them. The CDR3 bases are TGTGCCAGTAACCTCAGGGGTGGTGAGCAGTTCTTC. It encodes CASNLRGGEQFF.